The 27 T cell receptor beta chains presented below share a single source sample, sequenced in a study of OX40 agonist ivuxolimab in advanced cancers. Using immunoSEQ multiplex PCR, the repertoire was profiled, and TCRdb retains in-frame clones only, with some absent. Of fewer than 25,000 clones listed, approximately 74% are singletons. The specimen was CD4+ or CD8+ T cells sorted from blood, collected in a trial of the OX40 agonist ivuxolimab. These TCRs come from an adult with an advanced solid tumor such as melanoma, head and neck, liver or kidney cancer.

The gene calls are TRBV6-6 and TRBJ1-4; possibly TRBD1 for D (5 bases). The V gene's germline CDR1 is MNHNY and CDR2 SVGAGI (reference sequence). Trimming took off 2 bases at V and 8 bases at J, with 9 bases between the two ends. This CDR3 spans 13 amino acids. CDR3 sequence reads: CASSYGGEEKLFF. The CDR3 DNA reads TGTGCCAGCAGTTACGGGGGAGAGGAAAAACTGTTTTTT.

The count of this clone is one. Here the CDR3 DNA reads TGTGCCAGCAGCCAATCTTCATCTGGGGGACAGGGTGATGGCTACACCTTC. It translates to CASSQSSSGGQGDGYTF. J is TRBJ1-2 and V is TRBV16; 9 bases align to TRBD1. Germline V lookup: CDR1 KGHSY, CDR2 FQNENV. V gave up 0 bases and J gave up 6 bases; unmatched junction bases: 11. This CDR3 region has 17 residues.

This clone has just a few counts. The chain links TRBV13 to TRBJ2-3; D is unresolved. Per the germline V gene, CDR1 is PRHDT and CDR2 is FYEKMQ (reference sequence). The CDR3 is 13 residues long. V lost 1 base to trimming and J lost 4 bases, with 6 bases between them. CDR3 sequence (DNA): TGTGCCAGCAGCTTAGAAGGGTCAGATACGCAGTATTTT. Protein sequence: CASSLEGSDTQYF. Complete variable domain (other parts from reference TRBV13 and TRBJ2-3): AAGVIQSPRHLIKEKRETATLKCYPIPRHDTVYWYQQGPGQDPQFLISFYEKMQSDKGSIPDRFSAQQFSDYHSELNMSSLELGDSALYFCASSLEGSDTQYFGPGTRLTVL.

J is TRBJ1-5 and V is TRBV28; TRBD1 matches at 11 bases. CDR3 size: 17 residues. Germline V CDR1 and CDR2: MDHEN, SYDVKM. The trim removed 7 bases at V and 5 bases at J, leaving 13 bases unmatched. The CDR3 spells CASKRTGGEGWDQPQHF. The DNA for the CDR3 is TGTGCCAGCAAACGGACAGGGGGCGAGGGTTGGGATCAGCCCCAGCATTTT.

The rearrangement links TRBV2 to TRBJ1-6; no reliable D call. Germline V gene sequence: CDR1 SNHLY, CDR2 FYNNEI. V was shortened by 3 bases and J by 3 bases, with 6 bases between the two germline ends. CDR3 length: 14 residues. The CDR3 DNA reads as TGTGCCAGCAGTGACGGACTCTATAATTCACCCCTCCACTTT. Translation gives CASSDGLYNSPLHF.

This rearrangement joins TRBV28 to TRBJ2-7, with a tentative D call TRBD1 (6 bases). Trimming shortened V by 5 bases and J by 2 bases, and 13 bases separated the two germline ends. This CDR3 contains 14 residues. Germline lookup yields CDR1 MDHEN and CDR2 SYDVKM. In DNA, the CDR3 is TGTGCCAGCAGTGTCCTCCCAGGGGCCTACGAGCAGTACTTC. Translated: CASSVLPGAYEQYF.

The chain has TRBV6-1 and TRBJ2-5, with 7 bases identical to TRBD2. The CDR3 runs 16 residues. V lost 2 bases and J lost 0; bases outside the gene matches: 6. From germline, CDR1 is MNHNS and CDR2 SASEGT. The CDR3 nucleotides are TGTGCCAGCAGTGAACTTCACCTAGCGGACCAAGAGACCCAGTACTTC. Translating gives CASSELHLADQETQYF.

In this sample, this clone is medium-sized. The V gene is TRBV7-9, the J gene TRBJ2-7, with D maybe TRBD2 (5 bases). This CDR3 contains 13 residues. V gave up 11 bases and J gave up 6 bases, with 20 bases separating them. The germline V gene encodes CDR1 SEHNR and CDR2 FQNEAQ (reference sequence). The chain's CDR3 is CACRGPTQVEQYF. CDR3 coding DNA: TGTGCCTGCCGAGGGCCAACCCAGGTCGAGCAGTACTTC.

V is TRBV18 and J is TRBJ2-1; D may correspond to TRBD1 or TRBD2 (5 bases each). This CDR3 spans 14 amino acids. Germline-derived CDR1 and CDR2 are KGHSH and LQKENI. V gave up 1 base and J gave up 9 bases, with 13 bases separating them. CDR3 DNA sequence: TGTGCCAGCTCACCACGGGACCTTGAAATTGAGCAGTTCTTC. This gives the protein CASSPRDLEIEQFF.

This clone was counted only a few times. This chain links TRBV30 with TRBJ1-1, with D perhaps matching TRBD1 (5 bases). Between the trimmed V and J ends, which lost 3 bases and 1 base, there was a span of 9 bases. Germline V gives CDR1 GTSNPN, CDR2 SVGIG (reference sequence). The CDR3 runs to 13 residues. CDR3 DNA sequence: TGTGCCTGGAGCGGACAAGGGAACACTGAAGCTTTCTTT. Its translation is CAWSGQGNTEAFF.

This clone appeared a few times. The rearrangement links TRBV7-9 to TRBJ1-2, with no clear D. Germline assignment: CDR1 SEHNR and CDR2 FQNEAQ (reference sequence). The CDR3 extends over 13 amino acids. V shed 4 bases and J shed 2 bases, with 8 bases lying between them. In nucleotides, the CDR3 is TGTGCCAGCAGCTCGGGGAGGAACTATGGCTACACCTTC. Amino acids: CASSSGRNYGYTF.

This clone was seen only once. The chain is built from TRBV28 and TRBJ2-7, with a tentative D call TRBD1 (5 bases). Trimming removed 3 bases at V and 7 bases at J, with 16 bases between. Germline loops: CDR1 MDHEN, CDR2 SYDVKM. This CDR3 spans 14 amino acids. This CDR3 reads CASSFMQGKREQYF. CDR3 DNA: TGTGCCAGCAGTTTTATGCAGGGAAAGAGGGAGCAGTACTTC.

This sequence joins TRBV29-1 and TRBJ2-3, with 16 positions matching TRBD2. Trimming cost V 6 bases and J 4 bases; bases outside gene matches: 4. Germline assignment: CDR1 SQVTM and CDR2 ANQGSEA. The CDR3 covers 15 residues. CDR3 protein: CSVRGTSGRADTQYF. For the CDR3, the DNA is TGCAGCGTGAGGGGGACTAGCGGGAGGGCAGATACGCAGTATTTT.

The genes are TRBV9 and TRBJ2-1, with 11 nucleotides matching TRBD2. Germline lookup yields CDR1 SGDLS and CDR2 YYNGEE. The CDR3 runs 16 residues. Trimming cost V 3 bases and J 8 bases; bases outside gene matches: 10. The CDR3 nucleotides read TGTGCCAGCAGCGCCGCCGGGACTAGCGGCCGCGATGAGCAGTTCTTC. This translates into CASSAAGTSGRDEQFF.

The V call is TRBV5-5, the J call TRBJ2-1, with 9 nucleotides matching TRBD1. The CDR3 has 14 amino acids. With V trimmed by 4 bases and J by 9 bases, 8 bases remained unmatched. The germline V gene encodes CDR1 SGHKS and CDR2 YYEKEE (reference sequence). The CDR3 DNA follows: TGTGCCAGCAGCCCCATACAGGGGGCCTTTGAGCAGTTCTTC. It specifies CASSPIQGAFEQFF.

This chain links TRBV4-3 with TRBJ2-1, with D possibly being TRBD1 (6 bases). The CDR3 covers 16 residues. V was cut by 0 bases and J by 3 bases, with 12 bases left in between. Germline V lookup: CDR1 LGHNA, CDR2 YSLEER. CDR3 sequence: CASSQDQDSNYNEQFF. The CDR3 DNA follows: TGCGCCAGCAGCCAAGATCAGGACAGTAACTACAATGAGCAGTTCTTC.

CDR3 protein: CASSLAILRLGDEAFF. The CDR3 nucleotides read TGTGCCAGCAGCTTAGCGATTCTAAGGCTCGGTGATGAAGCTTTCTTT. This chain connects TRBV7-8 to TRBJ1-1, with D uncertain. The CDR3 runs 16 residues. Germline V gene data show CDR1 as SGHVS and CDR2 as FQNEAQ. The V end lost 0 bases, the J end lost 7 bases, and 18 bases lay between the germline ends.

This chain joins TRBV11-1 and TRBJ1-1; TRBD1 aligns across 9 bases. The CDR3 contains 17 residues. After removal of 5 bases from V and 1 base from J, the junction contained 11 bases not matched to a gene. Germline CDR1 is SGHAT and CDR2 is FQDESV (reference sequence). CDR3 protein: CASSLRDRVRENTEAFF. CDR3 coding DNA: TGTGCCAGCAGCCTCCGGGACAGGGTACGCGAGAACACTGAAGCTTTCTTT.

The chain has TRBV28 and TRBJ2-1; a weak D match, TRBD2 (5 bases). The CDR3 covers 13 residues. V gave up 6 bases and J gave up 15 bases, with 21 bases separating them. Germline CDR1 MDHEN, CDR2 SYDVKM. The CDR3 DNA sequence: TGTGCCAGCAGCCCTAGTCCAACTAGTTTCCTGTTCTTC. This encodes CASSPSPTSFLFF.

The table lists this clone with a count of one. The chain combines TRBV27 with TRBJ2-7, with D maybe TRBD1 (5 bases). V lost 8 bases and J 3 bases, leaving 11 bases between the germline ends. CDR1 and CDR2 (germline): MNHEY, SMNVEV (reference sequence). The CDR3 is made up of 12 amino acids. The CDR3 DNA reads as TGTGCCAGCGGCAGGGTCGACTACGAGCAGTACTTC. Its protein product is CASGRVDYEQYF.

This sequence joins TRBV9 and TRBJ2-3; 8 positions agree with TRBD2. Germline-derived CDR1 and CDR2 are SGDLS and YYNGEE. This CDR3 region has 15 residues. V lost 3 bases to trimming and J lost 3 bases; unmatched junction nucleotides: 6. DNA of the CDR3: TGTGCCAGCAGCGCTAGCGGGCGATTGACAGATACGCAGTATTTT. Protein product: CASSASGRLTDTQYF.

The CDR3 coding sequence is TGTGCCACCAGCGCCCACAACGAAAATAATGAAAAACTGTTTTTT. As protein: CATSAHNENNEKLFF. V gene TRBV15 combines with J gene TRBJ1-4, with D unclear. The CDR3 is made up of 15 amino acids. Looked up from germline, CDR1 is LNHNV and CDR2 is YYDKDF (reference sequence). V was shortened by 5 bases and J by 4 bases, with 14 bases between the two germline ends.

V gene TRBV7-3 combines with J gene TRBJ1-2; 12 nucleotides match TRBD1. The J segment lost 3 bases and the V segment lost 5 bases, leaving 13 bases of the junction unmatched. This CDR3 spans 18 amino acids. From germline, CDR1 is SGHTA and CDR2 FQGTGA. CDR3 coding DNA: TGTGCCAGCAGCCCCTGGGACAGGGGGCGTGAGGGGTACTATGGCTACACCTTC. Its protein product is CASSPWDRGREGYYGYTF.

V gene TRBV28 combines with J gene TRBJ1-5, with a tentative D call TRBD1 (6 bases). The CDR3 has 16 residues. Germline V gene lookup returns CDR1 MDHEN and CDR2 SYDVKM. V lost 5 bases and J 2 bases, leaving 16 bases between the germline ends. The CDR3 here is CASSRDRTRGNQPQHF. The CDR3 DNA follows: TGTGCCAGCAGTCGAGACAGGACCCGGGGCAATCAGCCCCAGCATTTT.

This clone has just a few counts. CDR3 nucleotide sequence: TGTGCCATCAGAAAAGAGGGCAACCTAGAGACCCAGTACTTC. Translated, it gives CAIRKEGNLETQYF. V gene TRBV10-3 combines with J gene TRBJ2-5; D might be TRBD2 (5 bases). Trimming left V 6 bases short and J 4 bases short, with 15 bases between. The CDR3 consists of 14 residues. CDR1 is ENHRY and CDR2 is SYGVKD in the germline V gene.

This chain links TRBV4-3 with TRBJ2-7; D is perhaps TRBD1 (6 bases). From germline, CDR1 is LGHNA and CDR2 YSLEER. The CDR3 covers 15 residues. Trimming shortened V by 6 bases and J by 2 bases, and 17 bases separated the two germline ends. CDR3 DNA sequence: TGCGCCAGCAGATATTTGACAGGCGCAGCCTACGAGCAGTACTTC. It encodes CASRYLTGAAYEQYF.

For the CDR3, the DNA is TGTGCCAGCAGTTTCGATCGGCGAAAGGTTACGGGGAGCGGGGAGCTGTTTTTT. It codes for CASSFDRRKVTGSGELFF. This chain connects TRBV27 to TRBJ2-2, with a possible D match to TRBD2 (5 bases). The CDR3 contains 18 residues. The germline V gene has CDR1 MNHEY and CDR2 SMNVEV (reference sequence). The V and J ends lost 3 bases and 7 bases respectively, with 24 bases between them.